The TCR beta chain under discussion was sequenced for a study of blood T cell repertoires in COVID-19. Overall study: Sites across the United States, Italy and Spain contributed samples from acute and convalescent COVID-19.

Repertoires were generated with immunoSEQ multiplex PCR, while TCRdb's copy carries only in-frame clones and drops some. Of about 170,000 clones detected, roughly 86% appear once; the ten largest clones hold roughly 8%. The trim removed 2 bases at V and 4 bases at J, leaving 5 bases unmatched. This CDR3 spans 15 amino acids. CDR1 and CDR2 from the germline V gene are MDHEN and SYDVKM. This rearrangement joins TRBV28 to TRBJ2-1; 7 positions match TRBD2. The sequencing input was peripheral blood. The clonotype originates from a man aged 40-49 years who had recovered from COVID-19. Here the CDR3 reads CASSLAASGYNEQFF. The CDR3 DNA is TGTGCCAGCAGTTTAGCCGCTAGCGGATACAATGAGCAGTTCTTC.